Below are 27 T cell receptor beta chains sequenced from a single sample in a study of blood T cell repertoires in COVID-19. Sequencing was performed with immunoSEQ multiplex PCR; in TCRdb, only in-frame clones are kept and a portion is missing. The top ten hold under 50% of the sample, which has about 65,000 clones, 80% to 85% seen once. Sequencing input: peripheral blood. The receptors here all came from a human donor in a cohort sampled during active COVID-19.

This clone has a handful of counts. This rearrangement joins TRBV28 to TRBJ1-1; 7 nucleotides align to TRBD1. The V and J ends lost 8 bases and 6 bases, in that order; junction bases with no gene match: 9. This CDR3 has 13 residues. Germline CDR1 MDHEN, CDR2 SYDVKM. The CDR3 region is CASQRQGTSEAFF. The DNA for the CDR3 is TGTGCCAGCCAACGACAGGGTACTTCTGAAGCTTTCTTT.

A few counts support this clone. CDR3 protein: CAISESRANYGYTF. Written as DNA, the CDR3 is TGTGCCATCAGTGAGTCGAGGGCTAACTATGGCTACACCTTC. The V call is TRBV10-3, the J call TRBJ1-2; no definite D call. Germline loops: CDR1 ENHRY, CDR2 SYGVKD. This CDR3 has 14 residues. Trimming left V 0 bases short and J 0 bases short, with 5 bases between.

CDR3 nucleotides: TGTGCCACCAGTGATTTAGCAGGATCTAGCACAGATACGCAGTATTTT. Its protein is CATSDLAGSSTDTQYF. The genes are TRBV24-1 and TRBJ2-3; D remains unclear. Germline CDR1 KGHDR, CDR2 SFDVKD. V lost 1 base and J lost 0, with 10 bases in between. The CDR3 has 16 amino acids.

The CDR3 is CASSPTIRAGGDGEQYF. Written as DNA, the CDR3 is TGTGCCAGCTCACCAACCATCAGGGCAGGGGGTGATGGCGAGCAGTACTTC. V and J are TRBV18 and TRBJ2-7, with 7 bases aligning to TRBD1. Germline lookup yields CDR1 KGHSH and CDR2 LQKENI. The CDR3 covers 17 residues. V lost 2 bases, J lost 6 bases, and 16 bases stayed unmatched.

The gene calls are TRBV3-1 (or the pseudogene TRBV3-2) and TRBJ1-5; D remains ambiguous. Germline V gene data show CDR1 as LGHDT and CDR2 as YNNKEL (reference sequence). The CDR3 loop spans 13 amino acids. The germline V and J ends were trimmed by 1 base and 3 bases, with 4 bases remaining between them. CDR3 nucleotide sequence: TGTGCCAGCAGCCAAGTTATCAATCAGCCCCAGCATTTT. This codes for CASSQVINQPQHF.

The rearrangement links TRBV5-1 to TRBJ2-7, with D perhaps TRBD2 (7 bases). V was cut by 3 bases and J by 5 bases, with 15 bases left in between. CDR3 length: 14 residues. Germline values: CDR1 SGHRS, CDR2 YFSETQ. The CDR3 protein is CASSSEGGGNEQYF. The CDR3 DNA reads as TGCGCCAGCAGCTCGGAGGGGGGGGGTAACGAGCAGTACTTC.

The chain joins TRBV19 to TRBJ1-1; 9 bases line up with TRBD1. The germline V gene has CDR1 LNHDA and CDR2 SQIVND (reference sequence). This CDR3 is built from 14 residues. J lost 4 bases, V lost 3 bases, and 3 bases had no gene match. CDR3 amino acids: CASSILQGATEAFF. DNA of the CDR3: TGTGCCAGTAGTATCCTACAGGGGGCCACTGAAGCTTTCTTT. Variable domain in full (rest from reference TRBV19 and TRBJ1-1): DGGITQSPKYLFRKEGQNVTLSCEQNLNHDAMYWYRQDPGQGLRLIYYSQIVNDFQKGDIAEGYSVSREKKESFPLTVTSAQKNPTAFYLCASSILQGATEAFFGQGTRLTVV.

This rearrangement joins TRBV9 to TRBJ2-2, with D perhaps matching TRBD1 (6 bases). The CDR3 is 16 residues long. Germline CDR1 reads SGDLS; CDR2 reads YYNGEE. The V gene lost 4 bases and the J gene lost 2 bases, with 15 bases spanning the gap. The CDR3 DNA reads TGTGCCAGCAGCCTACTTGGGGGACAAAACACCGGGGAGCTGTTTTTT. Its translation is CASSLLGGQNTGELFF.

This sequence joins TRBV10-1 and TRBJ2-1; 12 nucleotides match TRBD2. V shed 5 bases and J 0 bases; nucleotides not matched to a gene: 2. Germline CDR1 WNHNN, CDR2 SYGVQD (reference sequence). The CDR3 is 16 amino acids. CDR3 protein: CASSPSGGASYNEQFF. Here the CDR3 DNA reads TGCGCCAGCAGTCCTAGCGGGGGGGCCTCCTACAATGAGCAGTTCTTC.

The chain links TRBV18 to TRBJ2-5; no clear D. Germline CDR1 is KGHSH and CDR2 is LQKENI. The CDR3 covers 13 residues. V was clipped by 2 bases and J by 5 bases, with 9 bases between them. The CDR3 sequence: CASSPGLRETQYF. CDR3 DNA sequence: TGTGCCAGCTCACCAGGGCTACGGGAGACCCAGTACTTC.

V is TRBV11-3 and J is TRBJ2-1; D remains unclear. The length of the CDR3 is 13 residues. Germline CDR1 and CDR2: SGHNT and YENEEA. The ends were cut back, 5 bases at V and 5 bases at J, with 10 bases in the middle. The CDR3 reads CASSVQSHNEQFF. CDR3 bases: TGTGCCAGCAGCGTCCAGTCACACAATGAGCAGTTCTTC.

This chain links TRBV18 with TRBJ1-2; TRBD1 matches 8 bases. Germline values: CDR1 KGHSH, CDR2 LQKENI. This CDR3 has 14 amino acids. V was clipped by 8 bases and J by 2 bases; unmatched bases: 7. CDR3 amino acids: CASRETGANYGYTF. DNA for the CDR3: TGTGCCAGCCGCGAGACAGGGGCGAACTATGGCTACACCTTC.

V gene TRBV5-1 combines with J gene TRBJ1-2, with D tentatively TRBD1 (5 bases). V lost 4 bases to trimming and J lost 8 bases, with 18 bases between them. Germline-derived CDR1 and CDR2 are SGHRS and YFSETQ. The CDR3 is 14 amino acids. CDR3 sequence (DNA): TGCGCCAGCAGCCCAGGGTCTTCAGGGTGGGGCTACACCTTC. Translation: CASSPGSSGWGYTF.

V and J are TRBV4-1 and TRBJ1-2, with 7 nucleotides matching TRBD1. V lost 0 bases, J lost 7 bases, and 5 bases stayed unmatched. This CDR3 region has 14 residues. Germline assignment: CDR1 MGHRA and CDR2 YSYEKL. For the CDR3, the DNA is TGCGCCAGCAGCCAAGAAGACAGGGTTGGTGGCTACACCTTC. This gives the protein CASSQEDRVGGYTF.

The chain uses TRBV3-1 (or the pseudogene TRBV3-2) and TRBJ2-3; tentatively, D is TRBD2 (7 bases). V shed 1 base and J shed 2 bases, with 10 bases lying between them. Germline CDR1 reads LGHDT; CDR2 reads YNNKEL (reference sequence). CDR3 length: 15 amino acids. DNA of the CDR3: TGTGCCAGCAGCCAAGCCGGGGGGCCCACAGATACGCAGTATTTT. Its protein product is CASSQAGGPTDTQYF.

The chain is built from TRBV7-9 and TRBJ1-2; perhaps TRBD1 as D (6 bases). Germline CDR1 and CDR2: SEHNR and FQNEAQ (reference sequence). V dropped 6 bases and J dropped 0 bases, with 11 bases sitting between them. CDR3 length: 14 amino acids. The CDR3 reads CASRPQGPNYGYTF. CDR3 bases: TGTGCCAGCAGACCACAGGGACCTAACTATGGCTACACCTTC. Complete variable domain (other parts from reference TRBV7-9 and TRBJ1-2): DTGVSQNPRHKITKRGQNVTFRCDPISEHNRLYWYRQTLGQGPEFLTYFQNEAQLEKSRLLSDRFSAERPKGSFSTLEIQRTEQGDSAMYLCASRPQGPNYGYTFGSGTRLTVV.

This rearrangement joins TRBV7-3 to TRBJ2-1; the match to TRBD2 covers 8 bases. Germline V CDR1 and CDR2: SGHTA, FQGTGA. The CDR3 has 16 residues. V was clipped by 4 bases and J by 9 bases; unmatched bases: 14. CDR3 protein: CASSSKTGTRISEQFF. The CDR3 DNA follows: TGTGCCAGCAGCTCAAAAACCGGGACTAGGATCAGTGAGCAGTTCTTC.

The genes are TRBV7-9 and TRBJ1-2; tentatively, D is TRBD1 (6 bases). Between the trimmed V and J ends, which lost 5 bases and 3 bases, there was a span of 16 bases. The V gene's germline CDR1 is SEHNR and CDR2 FQNEAQ (reference sequence). CDR3 size: 15 residues. Here the CDR3 DNA reads TGTGCCAGCAGCCAGGGACAAGAAGGATACTATGGCTACACCTTC. This encodes CASSQGQEGYYGYTF.

This clone has just one count. The chain uses TRBV6-5 and TRBJ1-1; tentative D call: TRBD1 (5 bases). The germline gives CDR1 MNHEY, CDR2 SVGAGI. This CDR3 is built from 14 residues. V lost 6 bases, J lost 7 bases, and 18 bases lay in between. The CDR3 protein is CASSLLPRQNEAFF. In DNA form, the CDR3 reads TGTGCCAGCAGCCTCCTACCTAGACAGAATGAAGCTTTCTTT.

This clone was observed a handful of times. The CDR3 DNA sequence: TGCGCCAGCAGCCAAACAGGGGTTCGGTATGGCTACACCTTC. Encoded protein: CASSQTGVRYGYTF. The J gene is TRBJ1-2, the V gene TRBV4-1, with 7 bases that match TRBD1. The CDR3 extends over 14 amino acids. In germline, CDR1 is MGHRA, CDR2 YSYEKL. Unmatched junction bases numbered 5, after V lost 2 bases and J lost 5 bases.

J is TRBJ2-5 and V is TRBV11-2, with 7 bases fitting TRBD2. The germline V gene has CDR1 SGHAT and CDR2 FQNNGV. The CDR3 consists of 14 residues. After removal of 3 bases from V and 5 bases from J, the junction contained 6 bases not matched to a gene. The DNA for the CDR3 is TGTGCCAGCAGCTTGGGGGGGGGAAAGGAGACCCAGTACTTC. It specifies CASSLGGGKETQYF. The entire variable domain, with the rest obtained from reference TRBV11-2 and TRBJ2-5, is as follows: EAGVAQSPRYKIIEKRQSVAFWCNPISGHATLYWYQQILGQGPKLLIQFQNNGVVDDSQLPKDRFSAERLKGVDSTLKIQPAKLEDSAVYLCASSLGGGKETQYFGPGTRLLVL.

The rearrangement links TRBV5-1 to TRBJ2-1, with D unclear. Trimming took off 0 bases at V and 10 bases at J, with 11 bases between the two ends. The germline V gene has CDR1 SGHRS and CDR2 YFSETQ. The CDR3 runs to 13 residues. This chain's CDR3 is CASSLATAIEQFF. For the CDR3, the DNA is TGCGCCAGCAGCTTGGCCACAGCAATAGAGCAGTTCTTC.

The chain carries TRBV6-5 and TRBJ1-6; D might be TRBD1 (6 bases). This CDR3 is 14 amino acids long. Germline assignment: CDR1 MNHEY and CDR2 SVGAGI. V lost 6 bases to trimming and J lost 5 bases, with 11 bases between them. The CDR3 DNA follows: TGTGCCAGCAGCGCGACAGGCAATAATTCACCCCTCCACTTT. This codes for CASSATGNNSPLHF.

This chain connects TRBV11-3 to TRBJ1-1, with D possibly being TRBD1 (5 bases). This CDR3 is 15 amino acids long. CDR1 is SGHNT, CDR2 YENEEA, per germline. Deletions cut 5 bases from V and 1 base from J, with 14 bases between. CDR3 loop: CASSARRAGNTEAFF. CDR3 bases: TGTGCCAGCAGCGCACGCAGGGCAGGGAACACTGAAGCTTTCTTT. The entire variable domain, with the rest obtained from reference TRBV11-3 and TRBJ1-1, is as follows: EAGVVQSPRYKIIEKKQPVAFWCNPISGHNTLYWYLQNLGQGPELLIRYENEEAVDDSQLPKDRFSAERLKGVDSTLKIQPAELGDSAVYLCASSARRAGNTEAFFGQGTRLTVV.

The CDR3 DNA reads TGTGCCAGCAGCGCCGGGGGTCCCTACAATGAGCAGTTCTTC. The encoded protein is CASSAGGPYNEQFF. The V call is TRBV9, the J call TRBJ2-1, with D tentatively TRBD2 (6 bases). The CDR3 spans 14 residues. Germline V gives CDR1 SGDLS, CDR2 YYNGEE. Trimming cost V 3 bases and J 2 bases, with 9 bases left between them. The full variable domain, its missing parts supplied by reference TRBV9 and TRBJ2-1, is DSGVTQTPKHLITATGQRVTLRCSPRSGDLSVYWYQQSLDQGLQFLIQYYNGEERAKGNILERFSAQQFPDLHSELNLSSLELGDSALYFCASSAGGPYNEQFFGPGTRLTVL.

The chain combines TRBV5-1 with TRBJ1-5, with D possibly TRBD1 on 6 matching bases. CDR3 length: 15 residues. The V gene's germline CDR1 is SGHRS and CDR2 YFSETQ. V shed 5 bases and J shed 4 bases, with 16 bases lying between them. CDR3 DNA: TGCGCCAGCAGTTTGAGACGGACAGTTAATCAGCCCCAGCATTTT. It is translated as CASSLRRTVNQPQHF.

This clone has a handful of counts. The V call is TRBV5-1, the J call TRBJ1-5; D gene ambiguous. Germline V gene lookup returns CDR1 SGHRS and CDR2 YFSETQ. Trimming took off 0 bases at V and 1 base at J, with 8 bases between the two ends. The CDR3 is made up of 15 amino acids. This chain's CDR3 is CASSLAGRSNQPQHF. The DNA of the CDR3 is TGCGCCAGCAGCTTGGCCGGCAGGAGCAATCAGCCCCAGCATTTT.